This T cell receptor beta chain was sequenced in a study of blood T cell repertoires in COVID-19. Study-wide background: Samples of COVID-19 (acute and convalescent) were obtained from the United States, Italy and Spain. Nucleic acid was either cDNA or gDNA, and it came from T cells, B-cell-depleted T cells, or PBMCs.

Trimming took off 3 bases at V and 3 bases at J, with 19 bases between the two ends. CDR1 SGHNT and CDR2 YYREEE come from the germline V gene (reference sequence). CDR3 length equals 17 residues. Original handling: Amplifying reference gene primers gave estimates of nucleated cell counts. Assay: immunoSEQ multiplex PCR; the TCRdb copy retains only in-frame clones and omits some. From that table come the V and J calls and clone size; the DNA was used to work out D and trimming. Of tens of thousands of clones in the sample, roughly 73% were seen once. This clonotype was sampled from a human donor in a cohort sampled during active COVID-19. The sample taken for sequencing was peripheral blood. The chain recombines TRBV5-4 with TRBJ1-3; tentative D call: TRBD1 (5 bases). The CDR3 here is CASSSPPGLPDGNTIYF. In DNA, the CDR3 is TGTGCCAGCAGCTCCCCGCCGGGACTACCGGATGGAAACACCATATATTTT.